The next 7 T cell receptor beta chains were all read from a single sample in a study of blood T cell repertoires in COVID-19. Here immunoSEQ multiplex PCR was the method, and the copy in TCRdb shows in-frame clones only, minus some. The sample lists 150,000 to 200,000 clones; more than 75% were seen once. Sequenced input: peripheral blood. All receptors derive from a man in his fifties or sixties with active or convalescent COVID-19.

This chain links TRBV30 with TRBJ1-2; 7 nucleotides agree with TRBD1. V trimming: 5 bases; J trimming: 4 bases; junction bases outside the gene matches: 1. Germline V gene sequence: CDR1 GTSNPN, CDR2 SVGIG (reference sequence). The CDR3 spans 11 residues. CDR3 DNA: TGTGCCTGGGGGGACAGCTATGGCTACACCTTC. It translates to CAWGDSYGYTF.

This rearrangement joins TRBV4-1 to TRBJ1-1; tentatively, D is TRBD1 (5 bases). With 1 base removed from V and 11 bases from J, the gap between germline ends came to 14 bases. This CDR3 spans 13 amino acids. Germline CDR1 MGHRA, CDR2 YSYEKL. The CDR3 here is CASSQGRAGSAFF. CDR3 sequence (DNA): TGCGCCAGCAGCCAAGGTCGGGCAGGGTCCGCTTTCTTT.

This chain uses TRBV5-4 with TRBJ2-5, with D possibly being TRBD1 (5 bases). V lost 0 bases, J lost 3 bases, and 9 bases lay in between. Germline V gene sequence: CDR1 SGHNT, CDR2 YYREEE (reference sequence). The CDR3 length is 14 residues. CDR3 residues: CASSLASREETQYF. Written as DNA, the CDR3 is TGTGCCAGCAGCTTGGCCAGCAGGGAAGAGACCCAGTACTTC.

The chain carries TRBV5-1 and TRBJ2-7; 9 bases agree with TRBD1. Losses at the gene ends were 3 bases for V and 1 base for J; bases not matched to a gene: 2. The length of the CDR3 is 14 residues. Germline V lookup: CDR1 SGHRS, CDR2 YFSETQ. CDR3 protein: CASSWGTGSYEQYF. CDR3 sequence (DNA): TGCGCCAGCAGCTGGGGGACAGGGTCCTACGAGCAGTACTTC.

The chain recombines TRBV2 with TRBJ2-3, with a tentative D call TRBD1 (6 bases). Per germline, CDR1 SNHLY and CDR2 FYNNEI. This CDR3 region has 13 residues. V shed 4 bases and J shed 2 bases, with 7 bases lying between them. The CDR3 coding sequence is TGTGCCAGCAGTGGGGACACCACAGATACGCAGTATTTT. Translated: CASSGDTTDTQYF.

V usage is TRBV3-1 (or the pseudogene TRBV3-2) and J usage is TRBJ1-3, with a tentative D call TRBD1 (5 bases). The CDR3 contains 16 residues. With 0 bases removed from V and 0 bases from J, the gap between germline ends came to 9 bases. In germline, CDR1 is LGHDT, CDR2 YNNKEL (reference sequence). CDR3 sequence (DNA): TGTGCCAGCAGCCAAGAGTGGGGCAGCTCTGGAAACACCATATATTTT. It translates to CASSQEWGSSGNTIYF.

This clone was counted between two and nine times. V and J are TRBV3-1 (or the pseudogene TRBV3-2) and TRBJ1-2, with a weak D call TRBD1 (5 bases). V was trimmed by 1 base and J by 2 bases, leaving 11 bases between them. There are 15 residues in the CDR3. The V gene's germline CDR1 is LGHDT and CDR2 YNNKEL (reference sequence). This chain's CDR3 is CASSQGDRPNYGYTF. For the CDR3, the DNA is TGTGCCAGCAGCCAAGGCGACAGACCAAACTATGGCTACACCTTC.